This passage covers 17 T cell receptor beta chains from one sample sequenced in a study of T-cell memory formation after mild COVID-19. MiXCR, applied by TCRdb to the 5' RACE reads, yields one record per CDR3 protein. In the table there are around 33,000 distinct CDR3 sequences, roughly 21% of which are singletons. Sample: PBMCs or a T cell subset sorted from them (not recorded which). These receptors came from an adult who had mild COVID-19 (a few samples of this study predate the infection). Cell type and time point are not known.

This clonotype was counted ten times or more. This chain uses TRBV13 with TRBJ2-7, with TRBD2 as a possible D gene (5 bases). Germline CDR1 PRHDT, CDR2 FYEKMQ (reference sequence). This CDR3 region has 16 residues. The ends were cut back, 0 bases at V and 0 bases at J, with 12 bases in the middle. The CDR3 loop is CASSLGGGRISYEQYF. CDR3 bases: TGTGCCAGCAGCTTAGGCGGAGGTCGGATCTCCTACGAGCAGTACTTC. The variable domain in full, completed from reference TRBV13 and TRBJ2-7, reads AAGVIQSPRHLIKEKRETATLKCYPIPRHDTVYWYQQGPGQDPQFLISFYEKMQSDKGSIPDRFSAQQFSDYHSELNMSSLELGDSALYFCASSLGGGRISYEQYFGPGTRLTVT.

This clonotype was seen at least ten times. The V call is TRBV9, the J call TRBJ2-7; TRBD1 aligns across 8 bases. This CDR3 comprises 19 residues. V gave up 7 bases and J gave up 0 bases; unmatched junction bases: 21. Looked up from germline, CDR1 is SGDLS and CDR2 is YYNGEE. In nucleotides, the CDR3 is TGTGCCAGCTCTGGACCCCCGGGCAGTGGGACAGGTTCCTCCTACGAGCAGTACTTC. Its protein is CASSGPPGSGTGSSYEQYF.

The chain employs TRBV9 and TRBJ1-2; D perhaps matches TRBD1 (5 bases). V lost 6 bases, J lost 7 bases, and 13 bases lay in between. In germline, CDR1 is SGDLS, CDR2 YYNGEE. This CDR3 contains 12 residues. The CDR3 coding sequence is TGTGCCAGCAACTTACCTACAGGTGGCTACACCTTC. Protein sequence: CASNLPTGGYTF.

There are many counts of this clonotype. The rearrangement uses TRBV12-3 or TRBV12-4 and TRBJ2-3, with a weak D call TRBD2 (6 bases). The CDR3 is 12 residues long. The V end was cut by 6 bases, the J end by 6 bases, with 10 bases between. CDR3 sequence: CASRSSGDTQYF. For the CDR3, the DNA is TGTGCCAGCAGATCGAGCGGGGATACGCAGTATTTT.

This clonotype was seen ten or more times. CDR3 in DNA: TGTGCCAGCAGCCCCGGGACCACTCAGCCCTACGAGCAGTACTTC. Its protein product is CASSPGTTQPYEQYF. The chain recombines TRBV7-9 with TRBJ2-7, with D perhaps given as TRBD1 or TRBD2 (5 bases each). Per the germline V gene, CDR1 is SEHNR and CDR2 is FQNEAQ (reference sequence). The CDR3 extends over 15 amino acids. Trimming stripped 5 bases from V and 2 bases from J, with 16 bases between.

This clonotype was recorded many times. The chain carries TRBV4-3 and TRBJ1-5; TRBD1 aligns across 10 bases. V was pared by 5 bases and J by 5 bases, with 3 bases of the junction left unmatched. This CDR3 comprises 14 residues. Germline V CDR1 and CDR2: LGHNA, YSLEER. The chain's CDR3 is CASSVGTGDQPQHF. The CDR3 DNA reads as TGCGCCAGCAGCGTCGGGACAGGGGATCAGCCCCAGCATTTT.

There are many counts of this clonotype. CDR3 in amino acids: CASTRTGGYNEQFF. The CDR3 nucleotides read TGTGCCAGCACGCGGACAGGGGGCTACAATGAGCAGTTCTTC. V is TRBV12-3 or TRBV12-4 and J is TRBJ2-1, with 10 positions matching TRBD1. V shed 7 bases, J shed 3 bases, and the junction held 3 bases outside the gene matches. CDR3 length: 14 amino acids.

The rearrangement joins TRBV14 to TRBJ1-1, with D hard to call. Germline values: CDR1 SGHDN, CDR2 FVKESK. With 7 bases removed from V and 5 bases from J, the gap between germline ends came to 23 bases. The CDR3 contains 16 residues. CDR3 bases: TGTGCCAGCAACCCACACTCCCGGGAATACAAGACTGAAGCTTTCTTT. This sequence encodes CASNPHSREYKTEAFF.

There are many counts of this clonotype. V and J are TRBV5-6 and TRBJ2-3, with TRBD1 matching 9 bases. The CDR3 is made up of 15 amino acids. Germline assignment: CDR1 SGHDT and CDR2 YYEEEE. After removal of 7 bases from V and 1 base from J, the junction contained 7 bases not matched to a gene. The CDR3 DNA follows: TGTGCCAGCGGTAATAGGGACAGGGGCACAGATACGCAGTATTTT. Protein product: CASGNRDRGTDTQYF.

The V and J genes are TRBV12-3 or TRBV12-4 and TRBJ2-7; no clear D. V lost 4 bases, J lost 5 bases, and 6 bases lay in between. The CDR3 is 11 amino acids. CDR3 in amino acids: CASSSSHEQYF. The CDR3, as DNA: TGTGCCAGCAGTTCTAGTCACGAGCAGTACTTC.

This clonotype was seen ten or more times. This chain uses TRBV5-1 with TRBJ1-1, with D tentatively TRBD1 (5 bases). V gave up 2 bases and J gave up 2 bases, with 10 bases separating them. Germline V gives CDR1 SGHRS, CDR2 YFSETQ. The CDR3 is made up of 14 amino acids. The CDR3 region is CASSFDRPNTEAFF. CDR3 nucleotides: TGCGCCAGCAGCTTCGACAGACCTAACACTGAAGCTTTCTTT. Looking up the rest from reference TRBV5-1 and TRBJ1-1 gives the full variable domain: KAGVTQTPRYLIKTRGQQVTLSCSPISGHRSVSWYQQTPGQGLQFLFEYFSETQRNKGNFPGRFSGRQFSNSRSEMNVSTLELGDSALYLCASSFDRPNTEAFFGQGTRLTVV.

This clonotype came up a few times. V and J are TRBV4-1 and TRBJ1-2; D is ambiguous. Deletions cut 0 bases from V and 7 bases from J, with 21 bases between. Germline V gives CDR1 MGHRA, CDR2 YSYEKL. This CDR3 has 17 amino acids. CDR3: CASSQDLSPASWGGYTF. The CDR3 bases are TGCGCCAGCAGCCAAGACCTTTCGCCTGCCAGTTGGGGTGGCTACACCTTC.

In this sample, this clonotype turned up many times. The chain combines TRBV12-3 or TRBV12-4 with TRBJ1-1; D remains ambiguous. The CDR3 totals 14 residues. V lost 3 bases and J 5 bases, leaving 13 bases between the germline ends. CDR3 loop: CASSFSGVGTEAFF. CDR3 sequence (DNA): TGTGCCAGCAGTTTTTCGGGAGTTGGGACTGAAGCTTTCTTT.

The rearrangement joins TRBV20-1 to TRBJ1-6; maybe TRBD1 (5 bases). V was shortened by 6 bases and J by 5 bases, with 17 bases between the two germline ends. CDR3 length: 15 amino acids. CDR1 DFQATT and CDR2 SNEGSKA come from the germline V gene (reference sequence). The CDR3 loop reads CSAPLGGRNNSPLHF. The CDR3 nucleotides read TGCAGTGCACCCTTGGGGGGACGCAATAATTCACCCCTCCACTTT.

This clonotype occurred many times. This sequence joins TRBV6-5 and TRBJ2-5, with 7 bases matching TRBD1. This CDR3 spans 14 amino acids. The germline V gene has CDR1 MNHEY and CDR2 SVGAGI. After removal of 8 bases from V and 2 bases from J, the junction contained 8 bases not matched to a gene. CDR3 in DNA: TGTGCCAGCCAGGACCCGGGACAGCAAGAGACCCAGTACTTC. Amino acids: CASQDPGQQETQYF.

The chain joins TRBV3-1 to TRBJ2-5; D possibly corresponds to TRBD1 (5 bases). Germline CDR1 reads LGHDT; CDR2 reads YNNKEL (reference sequence). V lost 2 bases and J lost 4, with 11 bases in between. The CDR3 is 14 residues long. This CDR3 is CASSQRQGGETQYF. The CDR3 DNA sequence: TGTGCCAGCAGCCAACGGCAGGGTGGAGAGACCCAGTACTTC.

This clonotype was counted ten times or more. The chain is built from TRBV18 and TRBJ2-3, with D possibly matching TRBD1 (5 bases). V dropped 3 bases and J dropped 1 base, with 14 bases sitting between them. The germline gives CDR1 KGHSH, CDR2 LQKENI. This CDR3 contains 16 residues. The CDR3 region has the DNA TGTGCCAGCTCACCCGTAACAGGTACACGCACAGATACGCAGTATTTT. The encoded protein is CASSPVTGTRTDTQYF.